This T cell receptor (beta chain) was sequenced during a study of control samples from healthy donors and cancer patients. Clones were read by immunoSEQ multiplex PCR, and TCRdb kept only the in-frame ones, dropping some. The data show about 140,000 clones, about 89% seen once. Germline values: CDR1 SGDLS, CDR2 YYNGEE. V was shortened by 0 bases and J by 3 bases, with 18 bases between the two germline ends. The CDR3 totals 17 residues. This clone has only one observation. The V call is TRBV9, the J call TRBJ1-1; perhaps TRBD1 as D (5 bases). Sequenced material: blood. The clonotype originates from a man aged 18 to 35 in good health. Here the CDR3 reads CASSVGGQGRMDTEAFF. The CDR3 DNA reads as TGTGCCAGCAGCGTAGGGGGTCAGGGACGTATGGACACTGAAGCTTTCTTT.